Below, one T cell receptor (beta chain) is given with its context. Its antigen is still unknown. This entry is derived from a study of cytomegalovirus exposure and HLA in healthy donors. Study results and limitations: The study designated some 180 TCR beta chains cytomegalovirus-associated. Accurate prediction of HLA-A and HLA-B alleles (for most subjects) was reportedly achieved from TCR beta sequences.

Healthy bone marrow donors formed the donor group. Sampled while nominally healthy, donors likely had unrecorded immune exposures. The CDR3 extends over 17 amino acids. Unmatched junction bases numbered 14, after V lost 7 bases and J lost 0 bases. Germline V gene lookup returns CDR1 SQVTM and CDR2 ANQGSEA. The study ran its PCR with 60 Vbeta and 13 Jbeta primers. Profiled with immunoSEQ multiplex PCR; TCRdb holds only in-frame clones, not every one. This sample's table reports about 53,000 clones. Sequencing was carried out using PBMCs. J is TRBJ2-3 and V is TRBV29-1; 9 bases fit TRBD2. The receptor comes from a man aged 18 to 30 in good health and CMV-seropositive. The chain's CDR3 is CSAGLSGRKWSTDTQYF. CDR3 sequence (DNA): TGCAGCGCGGGACTAAGCGGGAGGAAGTGGAGCACAGATACGCAGTATTTT.